This T cell receptor beta chain was captured by sequencing in a study of immune cell composition in non-small cell lung cancer. General study results and limits: Tumour-reactive clones were not shown to match dominant in vivo tumour clones. Top 10 clone scores and clonality were higher in squamous than adenocarcinoma.

The data were produced by immunoSEQ multiplex PCR, yet TCRdb's version contains in-frame clones alone and is incomplete. The sample consists of 9,000 to 10,000 clones, 65% to 70% of them appearing once. Germline-derived CDR1 and CDR2 are LGHNA and YSLEER. With 3 bases removed from V and 8 bases from J, the gap between germline ends came to 19 bases. The CDR3 sequence is 15 residues long. Of note for this clone: Its matching antigen is unknown.

The specimen was lung tumor tissue. The genes are TRBV4-3 and TRBJ1-2; tentative D call: TRBD1 (6 bases). The TCR was taken from a human donor with non-small cell lung cancer. CDR3 nucleotides: TGCGCCAGCAGCCAGTTCACGGGGGCTACTGGCGGCTACACCTTC. This encodes CASSQFTGATGGYTF.